This T cell receptor beta chain came from a study of molecular identifiers for immune sequencing clone quantification. At least ten counts were recorded for this clonotype. One entry per CDR3 protein, called by TCRdb with MiXCR from the PCR reads. The sample lists around 470,000 distinct CDR3 sequences, 20% to 25% occurring once. The origin of this receptor is a human donor in good health. Some libraries in this study had Jurkat cell RNA spiked in. The material sequenced was naive CD8+ T cells from blood, with Jurkat cell RNA spiked in. The sample's subset: FACS-sorted CD8+CD4-CCR7+CD45RA+ naive T cells.

CDR3 residues: CASRGDTDTQYF. The CDR3 nucleotides read TGTGCCAGCAGAGGGGACACAGATACGCAGTATTTT. The rearrangement joins TRBV12-3 or TRBV12-4 to TRBJ2-3; D perhaps matches TRBD1 (5 bases). The CDR3 extends over 12 amino acids. V lost 6 bases and J lost 2, with 6 bases in between.